The entry that follows covers one T cell receptor (beta chain) sequence. Its antigen remains unidentified. The sample holds no much larger clone one base away, and base qualities are not on file. Donors were healthy HIV-negative adults with no recently reported acute infections or vaccinations. Only Caucasian adults living in Nashville, Tennessee, USA were represented among the donors. Magnetic negative selection was used to enrich CD4+ T cells, after which naive cells were positively selected on CD45RA and the negative fraction became the memory subset. Blood was collected by leukapheresis, and PBMCs were isolated by Ficoll-Histopaque density gradient centrifugation and then cryopreserved in liquid nitrogen vapor phase. Analytical flow cytometry was used to check the purity and quantity of each magnetically sorted T cell population. Genomic DNA was isolated from every sorted fraction and measured by UV absorbance on a Nanodrop 2000c.

Counted from cysteine to phenylalanine, this CDR3 has 18 amino acids. Only CDR3 DNA remains: 54 bases, in frame from the first base. At the junction V is shortened by 8 bases and J by 0 bases; bases outside the gene matches: 10. CDR1 and CDR2 are drawn from the germline V gene: ENHRY, SYGVKD. Using the deep immunoSEQ assay, TCR CDR3 regions were amplified from genomic DNA by multiplex PCR. Genomic DNA extracted from each cell subset was distributed evenly over all wells of several immunoSEQ 96-well plates, and each plate served as one replicate. For sorted subsets, each replicate PCR was loaded with 200 ng genomic DNA, equivalent to 25,000 to 35,000 T cell genomes. The purified libraries were quantified using a Qubit 3.0 fluorometer, sized with a Bioanalyzer 2100, and then quantified again using the KAPA Library Quantification kit. A separate single-read 150-cycle Illumina NextSeq 550 flow cell was used to sequence each immunoSEQ 96-well plate. From the authors' description of their analysis: Because only junctional sequences without quality scores were contained in the immunoSEQ output, filtering matching that applied to full-length reads could not be performed. Sequences were annotated with PyIR, a Python wrapper for IgBLAST v1.9, using IMGT germline references to assign V/J genes and CDR3. Reads were removed for weak V/J assignments (E-value above 1e-6), missing CDR3, stop codons, out-of-frame junctions, or ambiguous translated residues. A V3J clonotype was defined by an identical inferred V gene, J gene, and CDR3 amino acid sequence. To compute the percentage overlap between repertoires, the number of shared unique clonotypes was divided by the size of the smaller repertoire. RTK rarefaction, the Chao1 estimator, and Recon v2.1 estimates of unobserved clonotypes were used to assess repertoire richness. For all TCRbeta clonotypes obtained by the gDNA method from a handful of donors, generation probabilities were computed with OLGA. In its TCRdb copy, this immuneACCESS table keeps in-frame sequences only and misses some clones. Where compared with another copy, unresolved V genes explain less than half of these, and the others have no known cause. V, J and clone size reflect that table, while D and trimming were determined from the DNA. The sample table holds around 2.3 million clones, of which around 95% were seen once. 0.13% of the sample goes to the ten largest clones.

This sample is drawn from a study of shared clonotypes between healthy human individuals (dated by TCRdb to 2020 to 2022). Background on the whole study: A few men and two women, aged 18 to 49 years, made up the cohort. For each donor, CD4 naive and CD4 memory were each given three plates, CD8 naive was given two plates, and CD8 memory was given one plate. To estimate repertoire size and how much clonotypes are shared between individuals, the study performed deep sequencing of blood TCR repertoires from a handful of healthy adults. To increase sequencing depth and limit assay-specific biases, different laboratories used diverse techniques to prepare libraries and sequence TCR repertoires. Each donor's leukapheresis produced roughly between about 0.85 and 10 billion PBMCs.

What the study reported, not specific to this receptor: Naive subsets generally had larger estimated clonotype richness than memory subsets. Even with the large sequencing depth, rarefaction of the sorted-subset datasets indicated that sequencing was incomplete. Sampling was restricted to blood, and TCR repertoires in tissue are likely to differ from TCR repertoires in blood. Pairwise subsampling indicated that sequencing depth was expected to affect the degree of clonotype sharing among donors. Because the study included only a small number of donors, the genetic and exposure-history diversity represented was limited. Across a few donors, approximately 5% of naive CD4, around 3.3% of naive CD8, about 2.3% of memory CD4, and around 0.4% of memory CD8 clonotypes were shared. Compared with non-shared clonotypes, clonotypes shared by all four sorted-subset donors had higher generation probabilities.

This clonotype originated in a man aged 18 to 30 in good health. The chain employs TRBV10-3 and TRBJ2-1; TRBD2 matches 13 bases in the middle. Sequencing was carried out using naive CD4+ T cells sorted from blood. The label giving this sample's cell subset or site can be read as: CD45RA+ positively selected. The DNA sequence reads TGTGCCATCCGGGGGACTAGCGGGGTGAACCTCTCCTACAATGAGCAGTTCTTC. Translated, it reads CAIRGTSGVNLSYNEQFF.